This TCR beta chain was recorded in a study of T cells after posttransplantation cyclophosphamide (dated by TCRdb to the mid-2010s). Looking at the study overall: The study tracked T cell repertoire reconstitution by TRB sequencing after myeloablative bone marrow transplantation using posttransplantation cyclophosphamide as GVHD prophylaxis. Blood from all 35 or so PTCy patients with 1-year posttransplant specimens was subjected to TRB sequencing. Antigen receptor sequencing was done on samples from roughly 35 PTCy-treated patients and from 15 to 20 related bone marrow donors of those patients. TRA and TRB clonality were tightly correlated in roughly ten samples, so subsequent TCR analyses focused on TRB only. In 3 patients, TRB sequencing was also performed on up to about 3 more blood samples taken 2 to 5.2 years after transplant, and in a handful of patients, pretransplant blood was also TRB-sequenced. Public TRB sequences were searched against a database of over 3,600 sequences associated with responses to pathogens, tumor antigens, self-antigens and alloantigens. What the study reported, not specific to this receptor: Donor-recipient similarity was low at 1-2 months but increased during the first year, and donor CD8+ memory clones often dominated later blood repertoires. Across roughly 40 patients, recipient CMV seropositivity and CMV reactivation were highly associated with TRB clonality; PTCy diversity was similar to CNI/methotrexate controls. The TRB repertoires of T cells infiltrating skin or GI tract showed only limited overlap with the TRB repertoires of T cells in blood.

On the day of marrow donation, related bone marrow donors gave peripheral blood samples. Mononuclear cells from peripheral blood and bone marrow were separated by Ficoll-Hypaque density centrifugation and then cryopreserved. Many counts were recorded for this clone. Its binding antigen is unknown. Base qualities are not recorded, but no much larger clone differs from it by a single base. Genomic DNA was the input for TRB sequencing, which was run either with the immunoSEQ assay at survey resolution or with the hsTCRB kit. As for the authors' bioinformatics: The immunoSEQ software handled initial read processing, and the LymphoSeq R package was used for repertoire analyses. For each TRB dataset, clonality was calculated as 1 minus normalized Shannon entropy, and the Gini coefficient was computed as well. Phenotypes of unsorted samples were inferred by mapping TRB sequences from sorted subsets of the recipient or donor onto the same recipient's unsorted samples. The table was pulled from immuneACCESS by TCRdb, which kept in-frame rearrangements only. Such tables lose some clones; where checked, under half of the loss comes from unresolved V genes, and the rest has no known cause. The V and J calls and clone size were taken over from that table, and D and trimming were inferred from the DNA. Across this sample, about 38,000 clones were tabulated and none appeared just once. Together, the top ten hold about 2.5% of the sample.

The CDR3 holds 16 amino acids from the cysteine to the phenylalanine. Left in the record is the CDR3 DNA by itself, 48 bases read in frame from the first base. Deletion took 3 bases off V and 4 bases off J, with a span of 19 bases between the germline ends. The germline V gene (reference sequence) yields SEHNR for CDR1 and FQNEAQ for CDR2. The sequence links TRBV7-9 to TRBJ2-7; TRBD2 is a possible D gene, resting on 6 matching bases. The clonotype comes from a man aged 45-65 years in good health, CMV-negative, and a related stem cell transplant donor. The sample taken for sequencing was PBMCs. The CDR3 protein: CASSLVQGLTRYEQYF. The DNA sequence is given as TGTGCCAGCAGCTTGGTCCAGGGACTCACTCGGTACGAGCAGTACTTC.